This T cell receptor (beta chain) stems from a study of identical twins. A universal primer site was added by template switching, and unique molecular identifiers were carried by the cDNA. Using its own MiXCR run on the 5' RACE reads, TCRdb lists one record per CDR3 protein. This table has approximately 220,000 distinct CDR3 sequences, around 8.1% appearing once. This clonotype appeared once. Its antigen is undetermined. V was shortened by 2 bases and J by 6 bases, with 14 bases between the two germline ends. CDR1 and CDR2 from the germline V gene are SNHLY and FYNNEI. This CDR3 has 15 residues. Whole-study results and caveats: Zero-insertion analyses could be partly confounded by invariant MAIT and iNKT cells. Compared with models, monozygotic twins showed more out-of-frame TCR alpha sharing.

The sample also formed part of further work on yellow fever vaccine responses in identical twins. From that paper: Vaccine T cell responses of twins reportedly seemed partly convergent and partly personalized.

The specimen was memory (CD45RO+) T cells sorted from blood. The receptor comes from a woman under 30 in good health. The V call is TRBV2, the J call TRBJ2-1; D is possibly TRBD2 (5 bases). The CDR3 DNA reads TGTGCCAGCAGTGAAAGAGGGAAGGGCGCCAATGAGCAGTTCTTC. The encoded protein is CASSERGKGANEQFF.